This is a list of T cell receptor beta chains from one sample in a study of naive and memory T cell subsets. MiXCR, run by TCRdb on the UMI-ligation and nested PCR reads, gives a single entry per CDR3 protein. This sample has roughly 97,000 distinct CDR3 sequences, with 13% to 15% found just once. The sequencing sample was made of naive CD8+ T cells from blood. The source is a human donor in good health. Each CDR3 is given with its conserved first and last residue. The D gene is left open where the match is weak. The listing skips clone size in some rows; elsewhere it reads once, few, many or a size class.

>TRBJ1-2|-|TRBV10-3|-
CAIRGAPGWPGYTF
TGTGCCATCAGAGGGGCACCCGGATGGCCGGGCTACACCTTC
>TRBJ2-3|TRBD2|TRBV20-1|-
CSASLREGLSDTQYF
TGCAGTGCTAGTCTGCGGGAGGGCCTCTCAGATACGCAGTATTTT
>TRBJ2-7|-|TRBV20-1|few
CSAKANEQYF
TGCAGTGCTAAAGCTAACGAGCAGTACTTC
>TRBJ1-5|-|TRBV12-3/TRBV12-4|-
CASQADTVQPQHF
TGTGCCAGCCAGGCGGACACTGTGCAGCCCCAGCATTTT
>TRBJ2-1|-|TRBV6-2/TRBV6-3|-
CASSYTGILNEQFF
TGTGCCAGCAGTTATACAGGGATTCTAAATGAGCAGTTCTTC
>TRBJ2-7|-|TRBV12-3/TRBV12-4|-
CASSLAAYEQYF
TGTGCCAGCAGTTTAGCGGCGTACGAGCAGTACTTC
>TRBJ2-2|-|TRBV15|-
CATSFRRGTGELFF
TGTGCCACCAGCTTTCGGAGAGGCACCGGGGAGCTGTTTTTT
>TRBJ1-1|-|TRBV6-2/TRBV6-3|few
CASSYFQLANTEAFF
TGTGCCAGCAGTTACTTCCAGTTAGCGAACACTGAAGCTTTCTTT
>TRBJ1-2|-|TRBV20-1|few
CSARDPGEHGYTF
TGCAGTGCTAGGGACCCGGGAGAACATGGCTACACCTTC
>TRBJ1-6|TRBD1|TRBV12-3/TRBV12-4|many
CASRSGGASYNSPLHF
TGTGCCAGCAGATCAGGGGGCGCCTCCTATAATTCACCCCTCCACTTT
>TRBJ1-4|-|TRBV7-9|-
CASSANTPTNEKLFF
TGTGCCAGCAGCGCGAACACTCCAACTAATGAAAAACTGTTTTTT
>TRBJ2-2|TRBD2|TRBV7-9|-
CASQDVAGGDHTGELFF
TGTGCCAGCCAGGACGTAGCGGGAGGAGATCACACCGGGGAGCTGTTTTTT
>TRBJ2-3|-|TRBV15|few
CATSRASADTQYF
TGTGCCACCAGCAGGGCTAGCGCAGATACGCAGTATTTT
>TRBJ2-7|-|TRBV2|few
CASSESGVTYEQYF
TGTGCCAGCAGTGAATCGGGAGTCACCTACGAGCAGTACTTC
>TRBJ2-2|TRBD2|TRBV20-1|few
CSARGPEKREHTGELFF
TGCAGTGCTAGAGGTCCCGAGAAGCGGGAGCACACCGGGGAGCTGTTTTTT
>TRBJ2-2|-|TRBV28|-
CASSPISGWTEPNTGELFF
TGTGCCAGCAGTCCAATATCCGGCTGGACGGAACCGAACACCGGGGAGCTGTTTTTT
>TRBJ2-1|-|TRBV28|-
CASRSPEYNEQFF
TGTGCCAGCAGGTCTCCGGAGTACAATGAGCAGTTCTTC
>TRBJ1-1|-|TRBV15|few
CATSTDRNTEAFF
TGTGCCACCAGCACCGACAGGAACACTGAAGCTTTCTTT
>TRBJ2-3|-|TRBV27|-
CASSPMGTDTQYF
TGTGCCAGCAGTCCCATGGGCACAGATACGCAGTATTTT
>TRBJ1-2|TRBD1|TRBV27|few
CASSWGQGNYGYTF
TGTGCCAGCAGTTGGGGACAGGGCAACTATGGCTACACCTTC